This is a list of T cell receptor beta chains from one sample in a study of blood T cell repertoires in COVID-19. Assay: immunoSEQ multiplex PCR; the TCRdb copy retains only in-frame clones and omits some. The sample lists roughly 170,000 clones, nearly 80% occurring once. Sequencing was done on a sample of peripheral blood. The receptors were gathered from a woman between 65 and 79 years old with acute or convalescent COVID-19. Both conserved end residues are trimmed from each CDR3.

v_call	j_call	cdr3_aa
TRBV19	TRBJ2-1	ASSIATNNEQF
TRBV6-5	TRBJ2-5	ASSLMSQETQY
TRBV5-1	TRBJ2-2	ASRTSDDLTGELF
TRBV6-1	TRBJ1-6	ASSDRGSPLH
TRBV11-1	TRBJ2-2	ASSKGQGAVAGELF
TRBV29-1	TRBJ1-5	SVGDRTNQPQH
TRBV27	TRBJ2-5	ASRPLASGFPETQY
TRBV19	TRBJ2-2	ASRGRAGTGELF
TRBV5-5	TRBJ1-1	ASSPLWNTEAF
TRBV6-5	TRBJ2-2	ASSYPQGGSGELF
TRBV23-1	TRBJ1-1	ASNPSVGSTEAF
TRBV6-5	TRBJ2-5	ASNIAGAFETQY
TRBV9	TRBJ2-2	ASSVSIHSNTGELF
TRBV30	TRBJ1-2	AWSRSANYGYT
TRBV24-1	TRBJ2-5	ATSRPRGGGEETQY